This T cell receptor beta chain was sequenced for a study of regulatory T cells in long-lasting Graves disease. CDR1 is SGHDT and CDR2 is YYEEEE in the germline V gene. CDR3 length equals 16 residues. V lost 5 bases to trimming and J lost 4 bases; unmatched junction nucleotides: 14. Time point: persistent/refractory GD, antithyroid drugs over 5 years with positive TRAb. PBMC-extracted RNA yielded the TCR library. EDTA tubes held approximately 10 milliliters of peripheral blood from each patient. Library construction for TCR beta used iRepertoire HTBI primers and Arm-PCR of CDR3 regions. TCRdb used MiXCR to reprocess the multiplex PCR reads, holding one entry per CDR3 protein. The sample lists 650,000 to 700,000 distinct CDR3 sequences; 30% were seen once.

This rearrangement joins TRBV5-6 to TRBJ2-5; 7 nucleotides align to TRBD1. The source was peripheral blood mononuclear cells (PBMCs), collected when the disease was refractory, from a patient treated with antithyroid drugs. The TCR comes from a female donor with Graves disease. The chain's CDR3 is CASRPRTGVAGETQYF. The CDR3 region has the DNA TGTGCCAGCAGACCTAGGACAGGAGTGGCGGGAGAGACCCAGTACTTC.